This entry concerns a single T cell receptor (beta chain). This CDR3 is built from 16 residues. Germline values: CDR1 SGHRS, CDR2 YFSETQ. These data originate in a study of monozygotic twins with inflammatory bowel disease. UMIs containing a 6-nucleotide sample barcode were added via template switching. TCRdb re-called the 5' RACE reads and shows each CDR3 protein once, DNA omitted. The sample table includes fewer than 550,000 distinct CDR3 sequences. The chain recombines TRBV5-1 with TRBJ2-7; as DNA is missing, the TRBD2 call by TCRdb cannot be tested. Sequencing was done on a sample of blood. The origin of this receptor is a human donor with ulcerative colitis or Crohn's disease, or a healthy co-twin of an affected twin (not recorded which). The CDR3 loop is CASSLPLAGSAYEQYF.